A selection of T cell receptor beta chains follows, all from one sample in a study of T cell responses to AZD1222 COVID-19 vaccine. Produced via immunoSEQ multiplex PCR; TCRdb's table is partial and in-frame only. The sample lists tens of thousands of clones, approximately 89% occurring once. This material consisted of peripheral blood, taken on day 0 of MenACWY control vaccination. These receptors all come from an adult in good health. Each CDR3 is given without its conserved first and last residue. The D gene is left open where the match is weak.

TRBJ2-1 TRBV5-1 NA ASSQQGSSYNEQF
TRBJ2-3 TRBV7-2 TRBD2 ASSTSSTSGGAKTQY
TRBJ2-1 TRBV5-6 TRBD2 ASSPPRGTSVINEQF
TRBJ2-5 TRBV6-2/TRBV6-3 NA ASSHYGGIETQY
TRBJ1-2 TRBV6-1 TRBD1 ASSEGIWTGSNYGYT
TRBJ1-2 TRBV24-1 NA ATSDSTEANYGYT
TRBJ1-1 TRBV11-2 NA ASSSSVRTRGTEAF
TRBJ2-3 TRBV24-1 TRBD1 ATSVGQGPTDTQY
TRBJ2-3 TRBV27 NA ASSFGAASDTQY
TRBJ2-5 TRBV6-6 NA ASRKTRDNQETQY
TRBJ1-5 TRBV5-1 NA ASSLGSNQPQH
TRBJ1-3 TRBV7-8 NA ASSRTVPGNTIY
TRBJ1-1 TRBV6-6 NA ASSKQPEPEAF
TRBJ2-1 TRBV19 TRBD2 ASSIGLAGVNEQF
TRBJ2-7 TRBV5-5 TRBD2 ASSPSSGSSYEQY
TRBJ2-5 TRBV11-1 NA ASSLGNVQETQY
TRBJ2-2 TRBV7-2 NA ASSSHSGAGLNTGELF
TRBJ2-7 TRBV20-1 NA SARLSYEQY
TRBJ2-7 TRBV4-2 NA ASSQDLGAYEQY
TRBJ1-3 TRBV3-1/TRBV3-2 NA ASSQERNTIY
TRBJ1-3 TRBV7-6 TRBD1 ASSLSDRGLSGNTIY
TRBJ2-7 TRBV4-1 NA ASSQGTEGAYEQY
TRBJ1-5 TRBV7-9 NA ASSSTTGRNQPQH
TRBJ1-4 TRBV2 NA ASRAGTGDEKLF
TRBJ1-5 TRBV19 NA ASSGDLGQPQH
TRBJ1-5 TRBV19 NA ASKDSFYSNQPQH
TRBJ2-5 TRBV5-1 NA ASSLAGGEGTQY
TRBJ2-1 TRBV24-1 TRBD1 ATMETGGIDEQF
TRBJ2-7 TRBV11-2 TRBD2 ASSWGLAGGYEQY
TRBJ1-2 TRBV10-2 NA ASSRDTSNYGYT
TRBJ2-1 TRBV24-1 NA ATSDFRGVSSYNEQF
TRBJ2-3 TRBV6-5 NA ASSYSGSSTDTQY
TRBJ1-6 TRBV5-1 TRBD1 ASSGTGQDNSPLH
TRBJ2-3 TRBV7-8 NA ASSLALDRDTQY
TRBJ2-5 TRBV6-5 NA ASSQTGGETQY
TRBJ1-6 TRBV7-9 NA ATRSFNSPLH